This T cell receptor (beta chain) appears in the sequencing data of a study of OX40 agonist ivuxolimab in advanced cancers. Overall study results and limits: Antigen targets of the expanded peripheral T cells went undetermined. CD8+ T cells averaged more expanded clones than CD4+.

On this clone: Its antigen is not identified.

CDR1 and CDR2 (germline): KGHSH, LQKENI. The V and J ends lost 3 bases and 1 base respectively, with 9 bases between them. The CDR3 totals 15 residues. Profiled with immunoSEQ multiplex PCR; TCRdb holds only in-frame clones, not every one. Among roughly 75,000 clones listed, approximately 89% were seen once. This chain connects TRBV18 to TRBJ2-2; no reliable D call. The receptor comes from an adult with an advanced solid tumor such as melanoma, head and neck, liver or kidney cancer. The sequencing here drew on CD4+ or CD8+ T cells sorted from blood, taken in a trial of the OX40 agonist ivuxolimab. CDR3 loop: CASSPGNRNTGELFF. For the CDR3, the DNA is TGTGCCAGCTCACCGGGGAACCGGAACACCGGGGAGCTGTTTTTT.